This TCR beta chain was found in a study of cytomegalovirus exposure and HLA in healthy donors. Study conclusions and caveats: Clonal expansion was found to be greater in HLA-associated TCR beta chains than in equally common others in a later analysis. The authors enumerated 180 or so TCR beta chains as linked to cytomegalovirus.

With regard to this clone: Its specificity is unknown.

From germline, CDR1 is SNHLY and CDR2 FYNNEI. The CDR3 length is 13 residues. V lost 4 bases and J 7 bases, leaving 13 bases between the germline ends. The PCR was carried out with 60 Vbeta primers and 13 Jbeta primers. Clones were read by immunoSEQ multiplex PCR, and TCRdb kept only the in-frame ones, dropping some. The sample contains roughly 150,000 clones, 65% to 85% of which appear only once. The sequence came from a male donor in good health and CMV-seronegative. Material for sequencing was PBMCs. The chain joins TRBV2 to TRBJ1-2; tentative D call: TRBD1 (5 bases). Written as DNA, the CDR3 is TGTGCCAGCAGTGTGGGGCAGGGTGGTGGCTACACCTTC. It encodes CASSVGQGGGYTF. The variable domain in full, completed from reference TRBV2 and TRBJ1-2, reads EPEVTQTPSHQVTQMGQEVILRCVPISNHLYFYWYRQILGQKVEFLVSFYNNEISEKSEIFDDQFSVERPDGSNFTLKIRSTKLEDSAMYFCASSVGQGGGYTFGSGTRLTVV.